These 14 T cell receptor beta chains share one sample of origin, sequenced in a study of early T cells in non-severe SARS-CoV-2 infection (dated by TCRdb to the early 2020s). The library relied on 5' RACE. Sequencing relied on a NextSeq 500. TCRdb took the public reads, trimmed them with fastp at Q25, ran MiXCR for clone calling and kept in-frame beta chains. Duplicate CDR3 protein sequences are folded into a single record with the most common DNA and genes. Present in this sample are about 110,000 distinct CDR3 sequences, around 10% of which were seen just once. Clones ranked in the top ten supply 3% to 3.5% of the sample. Sequenced: whole blood. All receptors derive from an adult who was a healthcare worker with PCR-confirmed SARS-CoV-2 infection or an uninfected control (not recorded which).

CDR3 sequence reads: CSVAGRSHTEAFF. The CDR3 bases are TGCAGCGTCGCGGGACGGAGCCACACTGAAGCTTTCTTT. The chain employs TRBV29-1 and TRBJ1-1; D perhaps matches TRBD1 (5 bases). V lost 6 bases and J 3 bases, leaving 14 bases between the germline ends. This CDR3 region has 13 residues. Germline V gene sequence: CDR1 SQVTM, CDR2 ANQGSEA.

At least ten counts were recorded for this clonotype. This chain joins TRBV29-1 and TRBJ2-3, with D possibly TRBD1 on 5 matching bases. The CDR3 consists of 12 residues. The V gene's germline CDR1 is SQVTM and CDR2 ANQGSEA. The ends were cut back, 7 bases at V and 5 bases at J, with 13 bases in the middle. CDR3 DNA: TGCAGCGCAGGGAATAGTGGAGATACGCAGTATTTT. Amino acids: CSAGNSGDTQYF.

This clonotype was recorded at least ten times. The V call is TRBV27, the J call TRBJ2-1; either TRBD1 or TRBD2 may fit D (6 bases each). The V gene lost 6 bases and the J gene lost 3 bases, with 12 bases spanning the gap. The CDR3 has 14 amino acids. Germline-derived CDR1 and CDR2 are MNHEY and SMNVEV (reference sequence). The CDR3 DNA sequence: TGTGCCAGCAGGGAGGGGGAACGCTACAATGAGCAGTTCTTC. Its protein is CASREGERYNEQFF.

This clonotype was detected many times. This chain joins TRBV7-9 and TRBJ1-1, with 7 bases identical to TRBD1. V was clipped by 5 bases and J by 0 bases; unmatched bases: 6. The germline V gene has CDR1 SEHNR and CDR2 FQNEAQ (reference sequence). The CDR3 covers 15 residues. The CDR3 sequence: CASSVQGPMNTEAFF. DNA for the CDR3: TGTGCCAGCAGCGTACAGGGGCCCATGAACACTGAAGCTTTCTTT.

The J gene is TRBJ1-5, the V gene TRBV7-9; 7 bases agree with TRBD1. The CDR3 is made up of 15 amino acids. Unmatched junction bases numbered 11, after V lost 5 bases and J lost 7 bases. The germline CDR1 and CDR2 sequences are SEHNR and FQNEAQ (reference sequence). The CDR3 region is CASSPQTGVNQPQHF. The CDR3 DNA reads TGTGCCAGCAGCCCTCAAACAGGGGTAAACCAGCCCCAGCATTTT.

V gene TRBV11-2 combines with J gene TRBJ2-7, with D perhaps matching TRBD2 (5 bases). The CDR3 has 13 amino acids. The germline V gene encodes CDR1 SGHAT and CDR2 FQNNGV. V lost 4 bases, J lost 5 bases, and 12 bases lay in between. The CDR3 reads CASSSLLGDEQYF. The CDR3 DNA is TGTGCCAGCAGCTCCCTTTTGGGAGACGAGCAGTACTTC.

A few counts support this clonotype. The V call is TRBV5-1, the J call TRBJ2-1, with 11 bases that match TRBD2. The CDR3 spans 16 residues. Germline V gene lookup returns CDR1 SGHRS and CDR2 YFSETQ. The V segment lost 1 base and the J segment 6 bases; nucleotides outside the gene matches: 6. CDR3 DNA: TGCGCCAGCAGCTTGCTAACTAGCGGGAGTCCCAATGAGCAGTTCTTC. It encodes CASSLLTSGSPNEQFF.

This clonotype was counted at least ten times. This chain joins TRBV19 and TRBJ2-2, with D uncertain. CDR3 length equals 14 residues. The germline V and J ends were trimmed by 7 bases and 5 bases, with 14 bases remaining between them. Germline assignment: CDR1 LNHDA and CDR2 SQIVND (reference sequence). The CDR3 DNA sequence: TGTGCCAGTACCCCCTCCCGGAGTACCGGGGAGCTGTTTTTT. Its protein is CASTPSRSTGELFF.

This clonotype appeared a single time. This may be a read error: a much more frequent sequence differs by one nucleotide. The rearrangement joins TRBV15 to TRBJ1-5; D is ambiguous. This CDR3 has 15 amino acids. Germline V gene data show CDR1 as LNHNV and CDR2 as YYDKDF (reference sequence). The CDR3 reads CATSVDIGSNQAQHF. CDR3 DNA sequence: TGTGCCACCAGCGTCGACATTGGCAGCAATCAGGCCCAGCATTTT.

As regards this clonotype: Sequence at one end of the junction differs from germline and may be a read error. The chain combines TRBV6-5 with TRBJ2-7; tentatively, D is TRBD2 (5 bases). The CDR3 extends over 14 amino acids. Germline lookup yields CDR1 MNHEY and CDR2 SVGAGI. CDR3: CAGSNPRESYEQYF. The CDR3 DNA follows: TGTGCCGGCAGTAATCCGAGGGAGTCCTACGAGCAGTACTTC.

This clonotype was seen a few times. J is TRBJ2-2 and V is TRBV19; TRBD2 matches 9 bases. V shed 7 bases and J 4 bases; nucleotides not matched to a gene: 7. CDR1 and CDR2 (germline): LNHDA, SQIVND (reference sequence). The CDR3 consists of 15 residues. CDR3 DNA: TGTGCCAGTATCGGCGGGAGGGCCAGCACCGGGGAGCTGTTTTTT. It codes for CASIGGRASTGELFF. Combining the CDR3 with reference TRBV19 and TRBJ2-2 gives the whole variable domain DGGITQSPKYLFRKEGQNVTLSCEQNLNHDAMYWYRQDPGQGLRLIYYSQIVNDFQKGDIAEGYSVSREKKESFPLTVTSAQKNPTAFYLCASIGGRASTGELFFGEGSRLTVL.

Written as DNA, the CDR3 is TGTGCCAGCAGTTACCGGAGGCGGGGATCGACAGATACGCAGTATTTT. Translated: CASSYRRRGSTDTQYF. The chain links TRBV6-2 or TRBV6-3 to TRBJ2-3; maybe TRBD2 (6 bases). The CDR3 sequence is 16 residues long. The germline V gene encodes CDR1 MNHEY and CDR2 SVGEGT. The V end lost 2 bases, the J end lost 3 bases, and 15 bases lay between the germline ends.

V usage is TRBV12-3 or TRBV12-4 and J usage is TRBJ2-2; TRBD1 might be the D (6 bases). Trimming took off 3 bases at V and 8 bases at J, with 19 bases between the two ends. This CDR3 spans 16 amino acids. CDR3 in DNA: TGTGCCAGCAGTTTCCTCACAGGGACCCTTTTTGGGGAGCTGTTTTTT. Protein: CASSFLTGTLFGELFF.

Many counts were recorded for this clonotype. The chain joins TRBV5-1 to TRBJ2-7; 9 nucleotides align to TRBD1. The J segment lost 0 bases and the V segment lost 1 base, leaving 2 bases of the junction unmatched. CDR3 length equals 15 residues. Germline V CDR1 and CDR2: SGHRS, YFSETQ. The CDR3 reads CASSLPGQGSYEQYF. The CDR3 bases are TGCGCCAGCAGCTTGCCGGGACAGGGCTCCTACGAGCAGTACTTC.